This T cell receptor (beta chain) was retrieved from a study of CD8 T cells in ankylosing spondylitis. Each CDR3 protein gets one entry after TCRdb re-called the 5' RACE reads with MiXCR. The profile shows 250,000 to 350,000 distinct CDR3 sequences, over 15% of them singletons. V lost 2 bases, J lost 0 bases, and 4 bases stayed unmatched. Germline V gene lookup returns CDR1 SGHRS and CDR2 YFSETQ. The CDR3 runs to 16 residues. Sequencing used blood, either unsorted or a sorted T cell fraction (not recorded which). The chain carries TRBV5-1 and TRBJ2-2; 7 nucleotides align to TRBD2. This clonotype was obtained from a male donor with ankylosing spondylitis or in good health (not recorded which). CDR3 in amino acids: CASSFGTTSNTGELFF. As DNA, the CDR3 is TGCGCCAGCAGCTTCGGGACTACCTCGAACACCGGGGAGCTGTTTTTT.